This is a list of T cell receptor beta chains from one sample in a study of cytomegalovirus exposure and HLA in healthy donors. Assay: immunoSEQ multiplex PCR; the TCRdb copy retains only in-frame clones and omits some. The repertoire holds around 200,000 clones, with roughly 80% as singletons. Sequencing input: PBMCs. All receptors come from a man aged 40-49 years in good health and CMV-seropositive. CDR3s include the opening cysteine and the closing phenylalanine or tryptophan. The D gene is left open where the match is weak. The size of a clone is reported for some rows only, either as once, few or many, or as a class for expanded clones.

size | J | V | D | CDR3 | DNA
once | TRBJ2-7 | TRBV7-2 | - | CASTAGAPYEQYF | TGTGCCAGCACCGCGGGGGCACCATACGAGCAGTACTTC
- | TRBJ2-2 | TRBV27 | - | CASGPNTGELFF | TGTGCCAGCGGCCCAAACACCGGGGAGCTGTTTTTT
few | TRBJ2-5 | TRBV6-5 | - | CASSPTQGETQYF | TGTGCCAGCAGCCCCACCCAGGGGGAGACCCAGTACTTC
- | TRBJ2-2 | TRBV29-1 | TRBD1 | CSGGTGANTGELFF | TGCAGCGGGGGGACAGGGGCGAACACCGGGGAGCTGTTTTTT
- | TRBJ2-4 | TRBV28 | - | CASSPPGYKNIQYF | TGTGCCAGCAGTCCTCCGGGTTACAAAAACATTCAGTACTTC
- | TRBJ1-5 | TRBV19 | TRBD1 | CASKTPGQGNQPQHF | TGTGCCAGCAAGACCCCAGGACAGGGTAATCAGCCCCAGCATTTT
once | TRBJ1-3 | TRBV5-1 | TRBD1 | CASSSTLLTGKDGNTIYF | TGCGCCAGCAGCTCTACCCTTCTGACAGGGAAAGATGGAAACACCATATATTTT
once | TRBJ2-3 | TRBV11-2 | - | CASSVSGEDTQYF | TGTGCCAGCAGCGTTTCAGGGGAAGATACGCAGTATTTT
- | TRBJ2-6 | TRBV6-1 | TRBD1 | CAIRDRAGANVLTF | TGTGCCATCCGGGACAGGGCTGGGGCCAACGTCCTGACTTTC
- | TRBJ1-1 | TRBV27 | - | CASSPPELSEAFF | TGTGCCAGCAGTCCCCCAGAATTGTCTGAAGCTTTCTTT
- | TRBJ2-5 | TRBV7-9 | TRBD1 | CASSPTGAETQYF | TGTGCCAGCAGCCCGACAGGGGCGGAGACCCAGTACTTC
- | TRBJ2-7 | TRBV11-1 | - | CASSLKQGTGEQYF | TGTGCCAGCAGCTTAAAGCAGGGCACCGGCGAGCAGTACTTC
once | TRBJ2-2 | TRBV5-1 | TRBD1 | CASSFTQGTGELFF | TGCGCCAGCAGCTTTACACAGGGGACCGGGGAGCTGTTTTTT
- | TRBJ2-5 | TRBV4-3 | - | CASSQDLEETQYF | TGCGCCAGCAGCCAAGATTTAGAAGAGACCCAGTACTTC
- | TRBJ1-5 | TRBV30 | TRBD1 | CAWSPPPDRGLNQPQHF | TGTGCCTGGAGTCCCCCCCCGGACAGGGGTCTAAATCAGCCCCAGCATTTT
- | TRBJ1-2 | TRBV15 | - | CATSLRMGGAYYGYTF | TGTGCCACCAGCCTTCGTATGGGGGGGGCCTACTATGGCTACACCTTC
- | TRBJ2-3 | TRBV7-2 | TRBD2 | CASSFGGGATDTQYF | TGTGCCAGCAGCTTCGGCGGGGGGGCCACAGATACGCAGTATTTT
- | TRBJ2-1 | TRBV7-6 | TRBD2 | CASSPRGGLDNEQFF | TGTGCCAGCAGCCCGCGGGGGGGCCTCGACAATGAGCAGTTCTTC
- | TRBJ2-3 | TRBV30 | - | CAWSVQRTDTQYF | TGTGCCTGGAGTGTACAGCGGACAGATACGCAGTATTTT
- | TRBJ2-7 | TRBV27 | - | CASNLSYEQYF | TGTGCCAGTAATCTTTCCTACGAGCAGTACTTC
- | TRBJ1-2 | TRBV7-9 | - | CASSLDGASYGYTF | TGTGCCAGCAGCTTAGACGGAGCCAGCTATGGCTACACCTTC
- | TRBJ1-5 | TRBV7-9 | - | CASSAGAQPQHF | TGTGCCAGCAGCGCAGGGGCACAGCCCCAGCATTTT